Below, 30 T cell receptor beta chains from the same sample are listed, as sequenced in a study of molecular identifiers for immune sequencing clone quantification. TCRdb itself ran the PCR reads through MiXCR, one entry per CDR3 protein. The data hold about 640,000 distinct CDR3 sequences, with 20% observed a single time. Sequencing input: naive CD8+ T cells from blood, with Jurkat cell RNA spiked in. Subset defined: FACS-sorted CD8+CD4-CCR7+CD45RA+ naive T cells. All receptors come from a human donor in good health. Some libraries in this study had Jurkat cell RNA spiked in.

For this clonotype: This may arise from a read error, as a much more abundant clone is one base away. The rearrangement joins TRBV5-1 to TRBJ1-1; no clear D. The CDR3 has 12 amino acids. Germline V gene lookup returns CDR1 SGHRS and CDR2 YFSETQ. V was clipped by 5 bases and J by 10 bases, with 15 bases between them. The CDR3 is CASRGKGAGAFF. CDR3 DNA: TGCGCCAGCAGGGGGAAAGGAGCTGGAGCTTTCTTT.

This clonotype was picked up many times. CDR3 DNA sequence: TGTGCCTGGTCGACAGGGATAGCTATTCAGCCCCAGCATTTT. Its translation is CAWSTGIAIQPQHF. The rearrangement links TRBV30 to TRBJ1-5; 7 bases align to TRBD1. CDR1 and CDR2 (germline): GTSNPN, SVGIG (reference sequence). This CDR3 contains 14 residues. V shed 5 bases and J 6 bases; nucleotides not matched to a gene: 10.

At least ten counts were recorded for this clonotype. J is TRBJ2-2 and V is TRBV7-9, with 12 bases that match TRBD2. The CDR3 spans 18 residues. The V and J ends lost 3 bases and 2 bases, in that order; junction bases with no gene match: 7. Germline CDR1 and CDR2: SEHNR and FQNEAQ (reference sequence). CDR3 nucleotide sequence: TGTGCCAGCAGCTTTTCCCGGGGACTAGCGGGCAACACCGGGGAGCTGTTTTTT. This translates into CASSFSRGLAGNTGELFF.

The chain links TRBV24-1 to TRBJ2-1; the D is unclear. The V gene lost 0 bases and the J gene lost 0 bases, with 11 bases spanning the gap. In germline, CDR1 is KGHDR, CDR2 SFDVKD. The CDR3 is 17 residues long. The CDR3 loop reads CATSDLQAPSSYNEQFF. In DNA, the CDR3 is TGTGCCACCAGTGATTTGCAAGCGCCCAGCTCCTACAATGAGCAGTTCTTC.

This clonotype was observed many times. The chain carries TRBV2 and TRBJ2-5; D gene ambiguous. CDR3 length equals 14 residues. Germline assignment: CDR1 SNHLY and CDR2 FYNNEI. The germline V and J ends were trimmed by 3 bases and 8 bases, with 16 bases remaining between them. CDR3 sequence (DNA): TGTGCCAGCAGTGAGTGGTCCAAACTTAACACCCAGTACTTC. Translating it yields CASSEWSKLNTQYF. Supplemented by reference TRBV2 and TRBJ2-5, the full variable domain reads EPEVTQTPSHQVTQMGQEVILRCVPISNHLYFYWYRQILGQKVEFLVSFYNNEISEKSEIFDDQFSVERPDGSNFTLKIRSTKLEDSAMYFCASSEWSKLNTQYFGPGTRLLVL.

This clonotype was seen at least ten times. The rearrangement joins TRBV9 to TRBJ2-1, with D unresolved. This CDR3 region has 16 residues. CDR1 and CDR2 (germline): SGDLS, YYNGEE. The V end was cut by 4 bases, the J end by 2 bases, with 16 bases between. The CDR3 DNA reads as TGTGCCAGCAGCCACCAAACCGAAGGAACCTACAATGAGCAGTTCTTC. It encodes CASSHQTEGTYNEQFF.

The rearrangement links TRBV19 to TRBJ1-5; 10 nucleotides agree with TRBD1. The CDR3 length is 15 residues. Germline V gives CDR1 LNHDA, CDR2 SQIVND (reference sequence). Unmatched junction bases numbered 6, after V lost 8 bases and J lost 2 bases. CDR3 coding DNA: TGTGCCAGTGGTTTTGGGACAGGGGGCAATCAGCCCCAGCATTTT. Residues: CASGFGTGGNQPQHF.

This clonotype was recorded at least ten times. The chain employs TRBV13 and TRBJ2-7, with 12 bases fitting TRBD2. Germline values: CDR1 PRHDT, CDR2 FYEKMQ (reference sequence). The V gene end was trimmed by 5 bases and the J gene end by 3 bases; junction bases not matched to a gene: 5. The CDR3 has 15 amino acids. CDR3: CASSETSGSFYEQYF. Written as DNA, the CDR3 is TGTGCCAGCAGCGAGACTAGCGGGAGTTTCTACGAGCAGTACTTC.

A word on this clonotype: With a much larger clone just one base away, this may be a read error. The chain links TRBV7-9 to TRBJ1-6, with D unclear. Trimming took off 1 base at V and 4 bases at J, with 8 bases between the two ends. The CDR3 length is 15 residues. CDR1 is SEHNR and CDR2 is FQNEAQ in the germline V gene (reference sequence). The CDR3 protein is CASSLEARYNSPLHF. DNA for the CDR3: TGTGCCAGCAGCTTAGAAGCGAGGTATAATTCACCCCTCCACTTT.

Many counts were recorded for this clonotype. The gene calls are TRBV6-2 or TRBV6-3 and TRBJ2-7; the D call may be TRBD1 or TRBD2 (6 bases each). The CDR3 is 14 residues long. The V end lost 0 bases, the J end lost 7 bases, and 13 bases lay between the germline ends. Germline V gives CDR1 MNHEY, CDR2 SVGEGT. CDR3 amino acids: CASSYSIGGWEQYF. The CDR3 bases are TGTGCCAGCAGTTACTCGATCGGGGGCTGGGAGCAGTACTTC.

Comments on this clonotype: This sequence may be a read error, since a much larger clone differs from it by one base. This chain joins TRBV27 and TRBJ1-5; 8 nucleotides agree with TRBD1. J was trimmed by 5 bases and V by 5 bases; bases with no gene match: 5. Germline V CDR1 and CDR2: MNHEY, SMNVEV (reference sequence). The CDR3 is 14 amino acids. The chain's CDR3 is CASSQTGDYQPQHF. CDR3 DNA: TGTGCCAGCAGTCAGACAGGGGACTATCAGCCCCAGCATTTT.

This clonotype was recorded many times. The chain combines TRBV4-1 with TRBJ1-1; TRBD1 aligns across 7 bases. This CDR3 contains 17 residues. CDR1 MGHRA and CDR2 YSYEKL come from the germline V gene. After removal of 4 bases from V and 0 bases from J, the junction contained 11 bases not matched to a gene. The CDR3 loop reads CASSRGLTGVLNTEAFF. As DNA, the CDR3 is TGCGCCAGCAGCCGAGGCCTTACAGGGGTTCTGAACACTGAAGCTTTCTTT.

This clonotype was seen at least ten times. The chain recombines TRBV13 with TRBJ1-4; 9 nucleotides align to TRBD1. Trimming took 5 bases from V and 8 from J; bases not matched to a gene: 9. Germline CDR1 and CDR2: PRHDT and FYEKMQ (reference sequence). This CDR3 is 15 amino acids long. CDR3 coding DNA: TGTGCCAGCAGCGAAGACAGGGGGGGGGAAGAAAAACTGTTTTTT. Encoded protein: CASSEDRGGEEKLFF.

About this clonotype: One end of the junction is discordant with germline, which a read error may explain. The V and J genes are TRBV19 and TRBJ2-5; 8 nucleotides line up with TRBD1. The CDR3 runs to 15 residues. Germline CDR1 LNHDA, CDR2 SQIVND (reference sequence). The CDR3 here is CASSILGQERETQSF. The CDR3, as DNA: TGTGCCAGTAGTATCTTGGGACAGGAGCGAGAGACCCAGTCCTTC.

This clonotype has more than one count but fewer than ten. CDR3 loop: CASSIGAGARNSPLHF. The CDR3 coding sequence is TGTGCCAGTAGTATAGGTGCGGGGGCGCGGAATTCACCCCTCCACTTT. The rearrangement joins TRBV19 to TRBJ1-6, with a possible D match to TRBD1 (6 bases). Germline lookup yields CDR1 LNHDA and CDR2 SQIVND (reference sequence). The length of the CDR3 is 16 residues. Trimming pared 1 base from V and 7 bases from J, leaving 14 bases between.

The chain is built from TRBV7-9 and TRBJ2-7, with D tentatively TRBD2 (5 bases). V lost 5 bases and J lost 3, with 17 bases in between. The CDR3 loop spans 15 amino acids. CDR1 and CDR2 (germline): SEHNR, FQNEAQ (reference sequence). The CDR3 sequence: CASSPPIRRSYEQYF. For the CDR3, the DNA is TGTGCCAGCAGCCCCCCCATACGGAGGAGCTACGAGCAGTACTTC.

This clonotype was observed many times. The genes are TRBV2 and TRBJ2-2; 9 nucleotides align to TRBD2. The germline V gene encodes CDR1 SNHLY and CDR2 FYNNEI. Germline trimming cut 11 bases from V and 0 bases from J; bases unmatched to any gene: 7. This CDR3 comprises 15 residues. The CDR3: CAARLAEANTGELFF. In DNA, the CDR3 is TGTGCCGCCCGACTAGCGGAGGCGAACACCGGGGAGCTGTTTTTT.

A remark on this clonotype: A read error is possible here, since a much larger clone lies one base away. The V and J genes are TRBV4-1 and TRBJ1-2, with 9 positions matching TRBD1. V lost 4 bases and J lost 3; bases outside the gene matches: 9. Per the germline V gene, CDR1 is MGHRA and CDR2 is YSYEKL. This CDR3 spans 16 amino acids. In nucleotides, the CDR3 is TGCGCCAGCAGCCGACACCTACAGGGGGCCCACTATGGCTACACCTTC. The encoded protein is CASSRHLQGAHYGYTF.

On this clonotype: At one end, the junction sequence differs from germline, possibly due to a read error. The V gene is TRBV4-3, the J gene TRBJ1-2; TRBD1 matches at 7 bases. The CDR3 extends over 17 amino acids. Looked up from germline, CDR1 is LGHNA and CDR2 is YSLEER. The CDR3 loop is CASGQDRGQGGSYGYTF. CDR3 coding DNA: TGCGCCAGCGGCCAAGATCGGGGGCAGGGGGGTAGCTATGGCTACACCTTC.

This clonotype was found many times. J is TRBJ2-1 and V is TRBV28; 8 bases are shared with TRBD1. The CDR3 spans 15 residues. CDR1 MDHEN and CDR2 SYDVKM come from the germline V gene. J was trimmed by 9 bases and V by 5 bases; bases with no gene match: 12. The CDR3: CASSIRTGRRVEQFF. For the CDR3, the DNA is TGTGCCAGCAGTATCCGGACAGGGCGGCGTGTTGAGCAGTTCTTC.

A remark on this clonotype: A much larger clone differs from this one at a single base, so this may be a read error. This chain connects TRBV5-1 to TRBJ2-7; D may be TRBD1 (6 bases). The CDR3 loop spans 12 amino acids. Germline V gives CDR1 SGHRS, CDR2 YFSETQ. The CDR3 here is CAGRGTRGEQYF. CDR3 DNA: TGCGCCGGCAGGGGAACCCGTGGGGAGCAGTACTTC.

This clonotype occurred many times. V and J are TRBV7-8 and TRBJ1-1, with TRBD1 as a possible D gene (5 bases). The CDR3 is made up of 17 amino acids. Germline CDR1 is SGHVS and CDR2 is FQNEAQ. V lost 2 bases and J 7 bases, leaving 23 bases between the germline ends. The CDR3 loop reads CASSLLSGADALIEAFF. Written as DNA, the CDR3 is TGTGCCAGCAGCTTACTGTCCGGGGCCGACGCCCTCATTGAAGCTTTCTTT.

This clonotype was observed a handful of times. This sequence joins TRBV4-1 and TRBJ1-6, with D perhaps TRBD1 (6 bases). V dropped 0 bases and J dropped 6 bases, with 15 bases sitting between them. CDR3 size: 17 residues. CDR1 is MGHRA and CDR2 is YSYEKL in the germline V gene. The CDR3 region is CASSQDSSRGGNSPLHF. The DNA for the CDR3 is TGCGCCAGCAGCCAAGATTCCAGCAGGGGAGGTAATTCACCCCTCCACTTT.

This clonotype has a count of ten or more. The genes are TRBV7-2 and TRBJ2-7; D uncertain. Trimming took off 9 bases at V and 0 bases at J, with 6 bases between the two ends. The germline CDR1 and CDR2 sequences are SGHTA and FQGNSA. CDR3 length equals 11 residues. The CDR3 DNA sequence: TGTGCCAGGAAGCACTCCTACGAGCAGTACTTC. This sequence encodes CARKHSYEQYF. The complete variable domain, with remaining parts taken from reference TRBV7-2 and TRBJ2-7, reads GAGVSQSPSNKVTEKGKDVELRCDPISGHTALYWYRQSLGQGLEFLIYFQGNSAPDKSGLPSDRFSAERTGGSVSTLTIQRTQQEDSAVYLCARKHSYEQYFGPGTRLTVT.

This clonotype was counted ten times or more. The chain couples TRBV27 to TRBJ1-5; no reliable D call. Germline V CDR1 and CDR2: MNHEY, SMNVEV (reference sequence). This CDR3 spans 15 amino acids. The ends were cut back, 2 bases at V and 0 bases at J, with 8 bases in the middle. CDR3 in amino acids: CASSLVAYSNQPQHF. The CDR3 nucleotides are TGTGCCAGCAGTTTAGTGGCATATAGCAATCAGCCCCAGCATTTT.

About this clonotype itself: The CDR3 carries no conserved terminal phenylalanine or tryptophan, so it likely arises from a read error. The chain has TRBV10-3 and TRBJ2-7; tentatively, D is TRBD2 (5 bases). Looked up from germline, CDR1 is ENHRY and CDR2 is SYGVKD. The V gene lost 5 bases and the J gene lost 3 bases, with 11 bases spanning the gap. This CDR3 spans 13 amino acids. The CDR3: CAISRGFDYEQYS. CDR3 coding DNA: TGTGCCATCAGTCGAGGGTTTGACTACGAGCAGTACTCC.

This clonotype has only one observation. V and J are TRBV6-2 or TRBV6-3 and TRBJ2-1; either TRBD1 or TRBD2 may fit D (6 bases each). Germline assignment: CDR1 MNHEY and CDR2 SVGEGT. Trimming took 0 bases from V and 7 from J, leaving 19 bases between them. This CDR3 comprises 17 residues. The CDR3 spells CASSYSTSGGLTNEQFF. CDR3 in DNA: TGTGCCAGCAGTTACTCGACCTCCGGGGGCCTGACTAATGAGCAGTTCTTC.

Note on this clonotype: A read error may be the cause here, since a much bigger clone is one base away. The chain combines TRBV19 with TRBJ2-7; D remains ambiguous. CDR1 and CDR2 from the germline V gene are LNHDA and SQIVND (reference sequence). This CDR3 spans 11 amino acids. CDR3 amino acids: CAGSKDYEQYF. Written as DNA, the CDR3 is TGTGCCGGTAGTAAGGACTACGAGCAGTACTTC.

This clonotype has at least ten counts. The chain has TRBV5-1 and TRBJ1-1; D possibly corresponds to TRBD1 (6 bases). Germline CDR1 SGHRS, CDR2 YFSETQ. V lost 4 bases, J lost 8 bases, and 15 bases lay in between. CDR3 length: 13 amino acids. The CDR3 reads CASSRTEGHEAFF. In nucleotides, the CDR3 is TGCGCCAGCAGCCGGACAGAAGGACACGAAGCTTTCTTT.

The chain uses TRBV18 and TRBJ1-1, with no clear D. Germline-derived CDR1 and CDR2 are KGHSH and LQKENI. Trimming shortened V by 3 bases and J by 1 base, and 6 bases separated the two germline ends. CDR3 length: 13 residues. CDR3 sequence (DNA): TGTGCCAGCTCACCCGAACAGAACACTGAAGCTTTCTTT. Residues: CASSPEQNTEAFF.